This entry is about one T cell receptor (beta chain). Its target antigen remains unknown. Per-nucleotide qualities are absent, and no much larger clonotype sits a single base away. Taken from cysteine to phenylalanine, the CDR3 has 13 residues. The sequence is cut down to CDR3 DNA, 39 bases in frame from base 1. CDR1 SGHVS and CDR2 FQNEAQ were looked up in the germline V gene. The trim is 0 bases for V and 1 base for J, with a gap of 4 bases between the germline ends. The sample originates from a study of PD-L1 blockade in urothelial cancer (dated by TCRdb to 2016 to 2017). At the level of the whole study: Therapy was started at some point between 2014 and 2016 for all patients, and atezolizumab 1,200 mg was administered intravenously every 3 weeks. An ECOG performance status of 0 or 1 was recorded for the patients, and 0 to 3 prior chemotherapy regimens had been received by the patients. A median of 141,255 T cells and just over 80,000 unique TCRs was obtained from blood samples, and a median clonality of approximately 0.086 was observed. An exploratory multi-omic analysis was conducted of the somatic, immune and clinical correlates of response to PD-L1 blockade with atezolizumab in urothelial cancer. Durable clinical benefit was defined as a progression-free survival longer than 6 months, and TCR features were additionally tested against progression-free survival and overall survival. Roughly nine patients achieved durable clinical benefit and approximately 19 did not. Whole exome sequencing and RNA sequencing of pretreatment tumors were performed alongside TCR sequencing in the same patients. Pretreatment tumor samples and matched peripheral blood, collected serially before and after atezolizumab treatment, underwent TCR sequencing. About 90% of the roughly 29 patients were identified as males with urothelial cancer of bladder origin, and a prior smoking history was reported by 18 of 29 patients. Approximately 29 patients had pretreatment blood TCR-seq, about 25 had at least one posttreatment blood collection, and about 25 had tumor TCR-seq. Blood samples were analyzed 3 weeks after the start of treatment (second dose) and 6 weeks after the start of treatment.

What the authors observed across the whole study: Small sample size (n ≈ 29) and many exploratory analyses mean the results are intended to be hypothesis-generating. Among patients with durable benefit, tumor-associated TCR clones showed greater expansion in peripheral blood 3 weeks after treatment started (n ≈ 20, p = 0.022). A pretreatment peripheral blood TCR clonality below the median was linked to improved progression-free and overall survival.

According to the study, the label for this sample's time point signals: pretreatment peripheral blood. The cohort comprised 25 to 30 patients with locally advanced or metastatic urothelial carcinoma treated at Memorial Sloan Kettering on a trial protocol. Peripheral blood mononuclear cells were collected pretreatment and during treatment, with between 1 and 8 total time points per patient. The Qiagen DNeasy Blood extraction kit was used to purify genomic DNA from total PBMCs and from tumor samples. PBMCs were collected pretreatment and during treatment, and were isolated and stored as previously described. To estimate absolute template abundance from read counts, synthetic TCR analog templates were spiked into each PCR. Using the immunoSEQ assay, TCRbeta CDR3 regions were amplified from genomic DNA with bias-controlled V and J gene primers. Sequencing of rearranged TCRbeta segments was performed at approximately 20X coverage. Regarding the original processing steps: Sequencing errors were corrected by clustering and CDR3s were annotated against IMGT to assign V, D and J genes. Downstream analyses used only productive TCRbeta rearrangements and left out out-of-frame or stop-codon sequences. To compute clonality, Shannon entropy was normalized by the log of the number of unique productive sequences and then subtracted from one. Clones differing between time points or between blood and tumor were identified using Fisher's exact test with Benjamini-Hochberg correction, with an adjusted p below 0.01 applied as the threshold. TCRdb provides this immuneACCESS table in a form limited to in-frame rearrangements. Some clones are lacking; in checked studies, under half of them reflect an unresolved V gene, and why the rest are absent is not known. The DNA was the basis for D and trimming; V, J and clone size are from that table. The sample table shows 65,000 to 90,000 clones, and 84% are seen once. The ten most abundant clones make up approximately 10% of the sample.

The chain is encoded by TRBV7-8 joined to TRBJ2-7, with no reliable assignment of the D segment. The material was PBMCs, obtained around atezolizumab (anti-PD-L1) treatment. This sequence originates from a woman aged 65 to 85 with urothelial cancer. The CDR3 region has the sequence CASSLAQSYEQYF. Read as DNA, the sequence is TGTGCCAGCAGCTTAGCACAATCCTACGAGCAGTACTTC.